This T cell receptor beta chain was captured by sequencing in a study of T cell changes during pregnancy in multiple sclerosis (dated by TCRdb to the late 2010s). Study-level background: In women with multiple sclerosis, the researchers looked at how the T cell repertoire shifted as pregnancy progressed.

The germline V gene encodes CDR1 SGHRS and CDR2 YFSETQ. The CDR3 sequence holds 15 residues, the cysteine and phenylalanine included. The only DNA kept is the CDR3, 45 bases in frame from the first base. V is cut by 0 bases and J by 2 bases, and the space between the germline ends is 8 bases. About this clone: Its antigen remains undetermined. No qualities accompany the bases; no much larger clone lies one base away.

Libraries were constructed by the immunoSEQ multiplex PCR assay. TCRdb re-hosts the immuneACCESS table, in-frame sequences only. Its copies lack some clones; in the studies checked, an unresolved V gene accounts for under half of them, and the cause for the rest is not known. Here the sample has 65,000 to 85,000 clones; about 94% occur a single time. The top ten clones comprise about 1% of the sample. The clonotype originates from a female donor in good health, enrolled as a control in a pregnancy study. The sequencing here drew on peripheral blood, taken in the second trimester of pregnancy. The sequence joins TRBV5-1 to TRBJ2-2, with a tentative D gene TRBD1 over 5 matching bases. In nucleotide form, the sequence is TGCGCCAGCAGCTTGGGACAGCCAAACACCGGGGAGCTGTTTTTT. Its product reads: CASSLGQPNTGELFF.